Presented here are 15 T cell receptor beta chains from one specimen sequenced in a study of regulatory T cells in long-lasting Graves disease. The authors built TCR beta libraries using iRepertoire HTBI primers and Arm-PCR of CDR3 regions. TCRdb independently ran MiXCR on the multiplex PCR reads; one entry per CDR3 protein. The sample lists about 470,000 distinct CDR3 sequences; about 15% were seen once. Time point of the sample: newly diagnosed GD, antithyroid drugs for less than 3 months. PBMCs were the source of the RNA used for TCR sequencing. This sample also appeared in a second study, on T cells in Graves' hyperthyroidism and ophthalmopathy.

This specimen was peripheral blood mononuclear cells (PBMCs), taken at new diagnosis, from a patient treated with antithyroid drugs. These receptors all come from a woman aged 25 to 39 with Graves disease.

As concerns this clonotype: A much larger clone differs from this one at a single base, so this may be a read error. The rearrangement uses TRBV19 and TRBJ2-1; TRBD2 is a possible D gene (5 bases). CDR3 length: 15 amino acids. The germline V and J ends were trimmed by 4 bases and 6 bases, with 16 bases remaining between them. Germline CDR1 reads LNHDA; CDR2 reads SQIVND (reference sequence). This CDR3 is CASSTAAGECNEQFF. CDR3 in DNA: TGTGCCAGTAGTACCGCGGCGGGCGAATGCAATGAGCAGTTCTTC.

This clonotype was seen many times. The chain is built from TRBV28 and TRBJ2-7; the D gene is possibly TRBD2 (6 bases). V gave up 5 bases and J gave up 0 bases, with 17 bases separating them. Germline V gives CDR1 MDHEN, CDR2 SYDVKM. The CDR3 runs to 16 residues. The CDR3 bases are TGTGCCAGCAGTCGGACGGAGGGTGGTCCCTCCTACGAGCAGTACTTC. Amino acid sequence: CASSRTEGGPSYEQYF. The full variable domain, in which reference TRBV28 and TRBJ2-7 provide the parts outside the CDR3, is DVKVTQSSRYLVKRTGEKVFLECVQDMDHENMFWYRQDPGLGLRLIYFSYDVKMKEKGDIPEGYSVSREKKERFSLILESASTNQTSMYLCASSRTEGGPSYEQYFGPGTRLTVT.

This clonotype has more than one count but fewer than ten. The chain recombines TRBV6-1 with TRBJ2-3; 7 nucleotides align to TRBD2. CDR3 size: 15 residues. Germline CDR1 is MNHNS and CDR2 is SASEGT. V lost 2 bases and J lost 3; bases outside the gene matches: 5. Here the CDR3 DNA reads TGTGCCAGCAGTGAAAGTCTCGGGAGGACAGATACGCAGTATTTT. This encodes CASSESLGRTDTQYF.

This clonotype was seen a handful of times. The chain combines TRBV12-3 or TRBV12-4 with TRBJ2-7; 9 nucleotides align to TRBD2. The trim removed 3 bases at V and 3 bases at J, leaving 6 bases unmatched. The CDR3 sequence is 15 residues long. This chain's CDR3 is CASSFSSGMGYEQYF. DNA of the CDR3: TGTGCCAGCAGTTTCTCTAGCGGGATGGGCTACGAGCAGTACTTC.

The chain has TRBV6-1 and TRBJ2-1, with 11 nucleotides matching TRBD2. The ends lost 7 bases at V and 4 bases at J; junction bases unmatched: 15. CDR3 length: 18 amino acids. Germline CDR1 reads MNHNS; CDR2 reads SASEGT. This CDR3 is CASIDFLTTSGVYNEQFF. The DNA for the CDR3 is TGTGCCAGCATTGATTTCCTAACGACTAGCGGGGTTTACAATGAGCAGTTCTTC.

Ten or more counts support this clonotype. The gene calls are TRBV9 and TRBJ2-7, with TRBD2 matching over 8 bases. Germline CDR1 reads SGDLS; CDR2 reads YYNGEE. The CDR3 loop spans 15 amino acids. J lost 4 bases, V lost 10 bases, and 16 bases had no gene match. CDR3 sequence reads: CAAGTGTRSSYEQYF. DNA for the CDR3: TGTGCCGCGGGGACCGGGACTAGGTCCTCATACGAGCAGTACTTC.

The J gene is TRBJ1-3, the V gene TRBV6-5; D call uncertain. Germline CDR1 MNHEY, CDR2 SVGAGI. The CDR3 is made up of 12 amino acids. V was cut by 4 bases and J by 8 bases, with 9 bases left in between. The CDR3 DNA reads TGTGCCAGCAGTTTTGAGGTGGACACCATATATTTT. Amino acids: CASSFEVDTIYF.

The V gene is TRBV6-2 or TRBV6-3, the J gene TRBJ1-3, with a weak D call TRBD1 (6 bases). Germline values: CDR1 MNHEY, CDR2 SVGEGT. V was clipped by 5 bases and J by 0 bases, with 11 bases between them. The CDR3 sequence is 15 residues long. In DNA, the CDR3 is TGTGCCAGCAGTAAATCAGGGGACTCTGGAAACACCATATATTTT. Residues: CASSKSGDSGNTIYF.

The chain uses TRBV19 and TRBJ2-1; TRBD2 is a possible D gene (6 bases). Germline-derived CDR1 and CDR2 are LNHDA and SQIVND (reference sequence). V shed 7 bases and J shed 0 bases, with 16 bases lying between them. The CDR3 sequence is 16 residues long. CDR3 amino acids: CASNVRGTASYNEQFF. In DNA form, the CDR3 reads TGTGCCAGTAATGTACGCGGGACCGCCTCCTACAATGAGCAGTTCTTC.

The DNA for the CDR3 is TGCAGTGCTAGAGTGACACTCCCGAACACTGAAGCTTTCTTT. Translating gives CSARVTLPNTEAFF. The V call is TRBV20-1, the J call TRBJ1-1; D unclear. The CDR3 loop spans 14 amino acids. Germline V gene data show CDR1 as DFQATT and CDR2 as SNEGSKA (reference sequence). With 1 base removed from V and 1 base from J, the gap between germline ends came to 10 bases.

This clonotype appeared a few times. J is TRBJ1-1 and V is TRBV18; D uncertain. With 2 bases removed from V and 0 bases from J, the gap between germline ends came to 13 bases. Per germline, CDR1 KGHSH and CDR2 LQKENI. This CDR3 spans 16 amino acids. For the CDR3, the DNA is TGTGCCAGCTCACCAGCGGTTGCCAGCTTGAACACTGAAGCTTTCTTT. This gives the protein CASSPAVASLNTEAFF. Full variable domain (missing parts from reference TRBV18 and TRBJ1-1): NAGVMQNPRHLVRRRGQEARLRCSPMKGHSHVYWYRQLPEEGLKFMVYLQKENIIDESGMPKERFSAEFPKEGPSILRIQQVVRGDSAAYFCASSPAVASLNTEAFFGQGTRLTVV.

The chain combines TRBV12-3 or TRBV12-4 with TRBJ1-4, with D hard to call. CDR3 length: 19 amino acids. The V and J ends lost 6 bases and 0 bases respectively, with 23 bases between them. The CDR3 DNA sequence: TGTGCCAGCAGCGTGCTGAGGACCTCATCGTGGGCAACTAATGAAAAACTGTTTTTT. Amino acids: CASSVLRTSSWATNEKLFF.

This clonotype was observed many times. J is TRBJ2-7 and V is TRBV28; possibly TRBD1 or TRBD2 for D (6 bases each). The germline V gene has CDR1 MDHEN and CDR2 SYDVKM. Trimming took off 4 bases at V and 5 bases at J, with 33 bases between the two ends. This CDR3 contains 20 residues. CDR3 in DNA: TGTGCCAGCAGTTCTTTAATCGGCACTAGCATATCGGGGGCTATCCACGAGCAGTACTTC. Protein sequence: CASSSLIGTSISGAIHEQYF. The entire variable domain, with the rest obtained from reference TRBV28 and TRBJ2-7, is as follows: DVKVTQSSRYLVKRTGEKVFLECVQDMDHENMFWYRQDPGLGLRLIYFSYDVKMKEKGDIPEGYSVSREKKERFSLILESASTNQTSMYLCASSSLIGTSISGAIHEQYFGPGTRLTVT.

The sample holds a few counts of this clonotype. The CDR3 loop is CSVSGEQFF. The CDR3, as DNA: TGCAGCGTTTCCGGGGAGCAGTTCTTC. The chain recombines TRBV29-1 with TRBJ2-1; no clear D. CDR1 and CDR2 (germline): SQVTM, ANQGSEA. V lost 5 bases, J lost 10 bases, and 6 bases lay in between. There are 9 residues in the CDR3.

Of note for this clonotype: This may be a read error: a much more frequent sequence differs by one nucleotide. The genes are TRBV19 and TRBJ2-1; 7 bases fit TRBD1. The CDR3 contains 12 residues. Trimming took 10 bases from V and 10 from J; bases not matched to a gene: 10. Germline CDR1 and CDR2: LNHDA and SQIVND (reference sequence). CDR3 in DNA: TGTGCCACGCAGGGACAGTCCTACGAGCAGTTCTTC. As protein: CATQGQSYEQFF.